The 8 T cell receptor beta chains below come from one sample, sequenced in a study of T cell changes during pregnancy in multiple sclerosis. The repertoire was sequenced with immunoSEQ multiplex PCR; TCRdb's copy has only in-frame clones and lacks some. The sample shows tens of thousands of clones, roughly 90% of them seen only once. The material sequenced was CD8+ T cells from peripheral blood mononuclear cells, taken in the third trimester of pregnancy. The source of these receptors is a female donor with multiple sclerosis, enrolled in a pregnancy study.

V is TRBV28 and J is TRBJ1-5; no reliable D call. V was shortened by 8 bases and J by 6 bases, with 8 bases between the two germline ends. The CDR3 is 11 amino acids. CDR1 is MDHEN, CDR2 SYDVKM, per germline. CDR3 residues: CASGLGQPQHF. DNA of the CDR3: TGTGCCAGCGGGCTGGGTCAGCCCCAGCATTTT.

The chain is built from TRBV29-1 and TRBJ1-6; D is unclear. Trimming shortened V by 7 bases and J by 8 bases, and 9 bases separated the two germline ends. The CDR3 is 11 residues long. Germline CDR1 SQVTM, CDR2 ANQGSEA. The CDR3 sequence: CSERPDSPLHF. The CDR3 nucleotides read TGCAGCGAGCGTCCGGATTCACCCCTCCACTTT.

The J gene is TRBJ2-7, the V gene TRBV6-6; tentatively, D is TRBD2 (6 bases). V dropped 2 bases and J dropped 0 bases, with 8 bases sitting between them. Germline loops: CDR1 MNHNY, CDR2 SVGAGI (reference sequence). CDR3 size: 14 residues. The CDR3 DNA sequence: TGTGCCAGCAGTTACGGAGGGAACTCCTACGAGCAGTACTTC. Translated, it gives CASSYGGNSYEQYF.

The chain has TRBV27 and TRBJ2-7; D is unresolved. Trimming removed 1 base from V and 7 bases from J, with 11 bases in between. Germline V gives CDR1 MNHEY, CDR2 SMNVEV (reference sequence). The CDR3 runs 13 residues. The CDR3 loop reads CASSLFPRREQYF. The CDR3 DNA reads as TGTGCCAGCAGTTTATTCCCTCGGCGGGAGCAGTACTTC.

The J gene is TRBJ1-6, the V gene TRBV7-9, with D maybe TRBD1 (6 bases). V lost 6 bases, J lost 6 bases, and 12 bases lay in between. This CDR3 region has 14 residues. Germline assignment: CDR1 SEHNR and CDR2 FQNEAQ (reference sequence). CDR3 sequence reads: CASRSGQFNSPLHF. For the CDR3, the DNA is TGTGCCAGCAGGTCCGGACAGTTTAATTCACCCCTCCACTTT.

The J gene is TRBJ1-2, the V gene TRBV27; 7 bases agree with TRBD1. Germline V lookup: CDR1 MNHEY, CDR2 SMNVEV (reference sequence). The V segment lost 4 bases and the J segment 0 bases; nucleotides outside the gene matches: 8. The CDR3 contains 16 residues. The CDR3 loop reads CASSSLPGQSNYGYTF. The DNA of the CDR3 is TGTGCCAGCAGTTCACTCCCGGGACAGTCTAACTATGGCTACACCTTC.

V is TRBV7-9 and J is TRBJ1-1, with 7 bases that match TRBD1. Germline assignment: CDR1 SEHNR and CDR2 FQNEAQ (reference sequence). V lost 6 bases, J lost 0 bases, and 4 bases stayed unmatched. This CDR3 comprises 14 residues. The DNA for the CDR3 is TGTGCCAGCAGACCAGACAGGGTGAACACTGAAGCTTTCTTT. Its protein product is CASRPDRVNTEAFF.

The gene calls are TRBV5-1 and TRBJ1-1; D is perhaps TRBD1 (6 bases). The germline V gene has CDR1 SGHRS and CDR2 YFSETQ. The CDR3 has 16 amino acids. Trimming took off 5 bases at V and 3 bases at J, with 20 bases between the two ends. The DNA of the CDR3 is TGCGCCAGCAGAGACGTCGACCGGGACACCTACACTGAAGCTTTCTTT. It translates to CASRDVDRDTYTEAFF.